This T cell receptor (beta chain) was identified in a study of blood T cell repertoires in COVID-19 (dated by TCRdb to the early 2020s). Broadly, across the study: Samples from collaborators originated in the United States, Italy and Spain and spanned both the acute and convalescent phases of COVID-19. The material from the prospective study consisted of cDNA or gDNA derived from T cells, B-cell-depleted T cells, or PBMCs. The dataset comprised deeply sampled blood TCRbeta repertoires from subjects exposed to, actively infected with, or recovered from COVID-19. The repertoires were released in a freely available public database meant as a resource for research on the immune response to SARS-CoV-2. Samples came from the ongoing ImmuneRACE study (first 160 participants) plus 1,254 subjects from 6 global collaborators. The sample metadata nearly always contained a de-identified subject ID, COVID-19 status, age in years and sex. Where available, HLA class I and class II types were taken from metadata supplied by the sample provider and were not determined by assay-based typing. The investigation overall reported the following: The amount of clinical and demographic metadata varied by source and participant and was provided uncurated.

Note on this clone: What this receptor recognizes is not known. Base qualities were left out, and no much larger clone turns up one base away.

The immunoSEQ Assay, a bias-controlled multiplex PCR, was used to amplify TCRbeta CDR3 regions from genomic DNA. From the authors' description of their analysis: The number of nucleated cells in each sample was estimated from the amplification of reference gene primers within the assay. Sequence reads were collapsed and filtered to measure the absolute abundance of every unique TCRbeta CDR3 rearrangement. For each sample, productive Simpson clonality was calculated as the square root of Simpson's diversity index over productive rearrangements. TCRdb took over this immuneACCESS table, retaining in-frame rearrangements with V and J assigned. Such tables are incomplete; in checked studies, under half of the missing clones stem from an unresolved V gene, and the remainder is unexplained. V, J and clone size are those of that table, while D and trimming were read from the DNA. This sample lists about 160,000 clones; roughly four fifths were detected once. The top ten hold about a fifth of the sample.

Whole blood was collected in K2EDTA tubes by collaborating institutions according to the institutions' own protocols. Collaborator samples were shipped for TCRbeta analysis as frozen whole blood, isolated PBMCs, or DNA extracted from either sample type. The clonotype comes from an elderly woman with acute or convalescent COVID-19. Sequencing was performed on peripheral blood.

The CDR3 region reads CASSFRRGGGPYEQYF. At the DNA level, the sequence is TGTGCCAGCAGCTTCCGGCGGGGGGGAGGACCTTACGAGCAGTACTTC. The chain is encoded by TRBV7-9 joined to TRBJ2-7, and 9 junction bases match TRBD2. CDR1 and CDR2, per the germline V gene (reference sequence), are SEHNR and FQNEAQ. Spanning cysteine to phenylalanine, the CDR3 consists of 16 amino acids. The only DNA kept is the CDR3, 48 bases in frame from the first base. Ends trimmed: V by 3 bases, J by 4 bases; bases unmatched to a gene: 10.